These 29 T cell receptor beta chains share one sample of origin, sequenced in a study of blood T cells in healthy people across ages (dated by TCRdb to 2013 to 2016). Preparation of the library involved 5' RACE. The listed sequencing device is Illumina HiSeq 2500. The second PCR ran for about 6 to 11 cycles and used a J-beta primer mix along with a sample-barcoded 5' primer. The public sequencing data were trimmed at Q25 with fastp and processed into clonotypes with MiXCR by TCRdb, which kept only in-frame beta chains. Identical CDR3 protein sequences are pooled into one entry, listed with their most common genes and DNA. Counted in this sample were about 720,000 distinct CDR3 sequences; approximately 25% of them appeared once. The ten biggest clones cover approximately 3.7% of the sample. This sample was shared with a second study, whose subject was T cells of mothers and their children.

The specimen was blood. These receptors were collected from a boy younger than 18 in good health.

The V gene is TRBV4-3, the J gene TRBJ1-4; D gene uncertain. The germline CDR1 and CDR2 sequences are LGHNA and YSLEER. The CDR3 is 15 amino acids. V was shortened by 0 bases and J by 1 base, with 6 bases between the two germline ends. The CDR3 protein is CASSQDVGTNEKLFF. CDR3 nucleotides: TGCGCCAGCAGCCAAGATGTGGGAACTAATGAAAAACTGTTTTTT.

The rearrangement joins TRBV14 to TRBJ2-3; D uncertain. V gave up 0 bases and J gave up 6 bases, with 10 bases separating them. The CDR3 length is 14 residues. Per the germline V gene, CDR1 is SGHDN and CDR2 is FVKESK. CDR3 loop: CASSQDLVSDTQYF. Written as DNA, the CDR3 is TGTGCCAGCAGCCAAGACCTGGTTTCCGATACGCAGTATTTT.

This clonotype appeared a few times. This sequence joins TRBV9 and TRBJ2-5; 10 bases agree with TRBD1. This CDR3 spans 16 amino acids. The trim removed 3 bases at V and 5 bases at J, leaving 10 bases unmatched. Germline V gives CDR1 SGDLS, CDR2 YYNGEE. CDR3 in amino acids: CASSGVTGGLFETQYF. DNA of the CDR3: TGTGCCAGCAGCGGAGTGACAGGGGGCTTATTCGAGACCCAGTACTTC. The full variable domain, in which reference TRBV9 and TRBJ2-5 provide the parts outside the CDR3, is DSGVTQTPKHLITATGQRVTLRCSPRSGDLSVYWYQQSLDQGLQFLIQYYNGEERAKGNILERFSAQQFPDLHSELNLSSLELGDSALYFCASSGVTGGLFETQYFGPGTRLLVL.

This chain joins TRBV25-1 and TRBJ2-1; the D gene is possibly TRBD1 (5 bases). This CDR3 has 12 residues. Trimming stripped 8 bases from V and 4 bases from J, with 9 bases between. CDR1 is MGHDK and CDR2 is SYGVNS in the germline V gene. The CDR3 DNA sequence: TGTGCCAGCGACGACAGTTACAATGAGCAGTTCTTC. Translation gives CASDDSYNEQFF. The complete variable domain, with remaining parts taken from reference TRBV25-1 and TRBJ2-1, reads EADIYQTPRYLVIGTGKKITLECSQTMGHDKMYWYQQDPGMELHLIHYSYGVNSTEKGDLSSESTVSRIRTEHFPLTLESARPSHTSQYLCASDDSYNEQFFGPGTRLTVL.

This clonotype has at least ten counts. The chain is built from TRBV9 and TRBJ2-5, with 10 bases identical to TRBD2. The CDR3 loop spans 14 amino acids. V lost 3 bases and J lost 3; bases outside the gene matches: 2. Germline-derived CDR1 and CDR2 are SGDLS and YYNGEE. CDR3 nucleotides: TGTGCCAGCAGCGGGACTAGCGGAGAAGAGACCCAGTACTTC. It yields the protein CASSGTSGEETQYF.

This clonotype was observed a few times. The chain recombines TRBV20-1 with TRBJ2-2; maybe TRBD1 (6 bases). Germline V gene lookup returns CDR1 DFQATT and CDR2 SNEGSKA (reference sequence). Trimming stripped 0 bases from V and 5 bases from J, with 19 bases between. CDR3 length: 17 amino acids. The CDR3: CSARDSGAKDNTGELFF. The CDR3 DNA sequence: TGCAGTGCTAGAGATTCAGGGGCTAAAGATAATACCGGGGAGCTGTTTTTT.

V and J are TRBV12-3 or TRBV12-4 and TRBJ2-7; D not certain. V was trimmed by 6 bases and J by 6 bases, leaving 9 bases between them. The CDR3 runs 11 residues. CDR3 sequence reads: CASSRGPEQYF. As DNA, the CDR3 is TGTGCCAGCAGCCGAGGCCCCGAGCAGTACTTC.

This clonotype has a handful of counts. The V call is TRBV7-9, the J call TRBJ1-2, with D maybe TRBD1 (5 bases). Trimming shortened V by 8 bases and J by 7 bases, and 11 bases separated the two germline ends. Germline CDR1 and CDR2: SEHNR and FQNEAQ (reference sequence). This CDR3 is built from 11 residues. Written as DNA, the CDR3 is TGTGCCAGCGGCGGGGCGAGTGGCTACACCTTC. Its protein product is CASGGASGYTF.

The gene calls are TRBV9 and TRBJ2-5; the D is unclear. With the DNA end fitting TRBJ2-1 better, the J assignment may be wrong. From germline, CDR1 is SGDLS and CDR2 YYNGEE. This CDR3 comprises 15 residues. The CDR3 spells CASSEKTAGLDEQFF. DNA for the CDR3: TGTGCCAGCAGCGAAAAAACGGCCGGCCTTGATGAGCAGTTCTTC.

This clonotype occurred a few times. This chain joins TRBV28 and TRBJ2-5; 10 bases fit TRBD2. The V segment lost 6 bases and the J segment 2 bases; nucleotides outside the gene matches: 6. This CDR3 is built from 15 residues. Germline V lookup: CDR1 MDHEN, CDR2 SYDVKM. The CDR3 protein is CASRAPSGGQETQYF. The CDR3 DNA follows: TGTGCCAGCAGGGCCCCTAGCGGGGGTCAAGAGACCCAGTACTTC.

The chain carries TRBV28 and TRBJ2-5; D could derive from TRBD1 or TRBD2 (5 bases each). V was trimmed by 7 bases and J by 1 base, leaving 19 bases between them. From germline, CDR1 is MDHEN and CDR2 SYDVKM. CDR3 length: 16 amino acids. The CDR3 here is CASNPRGALLQETQYF. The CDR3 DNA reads TGTGCCAGCAATCCGAGGGGAGCCCTCCTCCAAGAGACCCAGTACTTC.

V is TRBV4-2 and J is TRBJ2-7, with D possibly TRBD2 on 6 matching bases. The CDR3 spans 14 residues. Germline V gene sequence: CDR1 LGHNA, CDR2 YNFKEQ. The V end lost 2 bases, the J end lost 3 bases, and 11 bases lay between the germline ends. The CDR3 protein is CASSQPGGDYEQYF. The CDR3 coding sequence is TGTGCCAGCAGCCAACCCGGCGGGGACTACGAGCAGTACTTC.

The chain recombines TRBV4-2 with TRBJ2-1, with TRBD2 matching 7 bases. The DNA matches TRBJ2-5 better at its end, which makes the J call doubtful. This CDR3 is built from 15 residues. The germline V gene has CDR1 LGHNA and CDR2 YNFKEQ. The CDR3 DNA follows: TGTGCCAGCAGCCAAAGACGGGGGGAACGGGAGACCCAGTACTTC. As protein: CASSQRRGERETQYF.

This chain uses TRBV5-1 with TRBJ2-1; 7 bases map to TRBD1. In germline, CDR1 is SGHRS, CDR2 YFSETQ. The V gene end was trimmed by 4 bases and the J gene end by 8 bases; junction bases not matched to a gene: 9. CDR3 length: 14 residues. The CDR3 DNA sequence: TGCGCCAGCAGCCGGGACAGCAGGGGCGATGAGCAGTTCTTC. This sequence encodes CASSRDSRGDEQFF.

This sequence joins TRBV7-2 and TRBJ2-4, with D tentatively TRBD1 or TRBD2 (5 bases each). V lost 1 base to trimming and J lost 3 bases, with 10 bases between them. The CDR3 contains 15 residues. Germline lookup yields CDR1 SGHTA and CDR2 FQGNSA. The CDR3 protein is CASSLGRDGKNIQYF. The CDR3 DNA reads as TGTGCCAGCAGCTTAGGTCGGGACGGCAAAAACATTCAGTACTTC. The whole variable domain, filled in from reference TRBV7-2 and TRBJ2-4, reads GAGVSQSPSNKVTEKGKDVELRCDPISGHTALYWYRQSLGQGLEFLIYFQGNSAPDKSGLPSDRFSAERTGGSVSTLTIQRTQQEDSAVYLCASSLGRDGKNIQYFGAGTRLSVL.

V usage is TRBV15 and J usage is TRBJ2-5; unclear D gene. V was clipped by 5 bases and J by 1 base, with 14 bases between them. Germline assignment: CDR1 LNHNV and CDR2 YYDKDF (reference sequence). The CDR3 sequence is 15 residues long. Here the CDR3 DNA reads TGTGCCACCAGCCAGTCGCGAGGAATCCAAGAGACCCAGTACTTC. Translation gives CATSQSRGIQETQYF.

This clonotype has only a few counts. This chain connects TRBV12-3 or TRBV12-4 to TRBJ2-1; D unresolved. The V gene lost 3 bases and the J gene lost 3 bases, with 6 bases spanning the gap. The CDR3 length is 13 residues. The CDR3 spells CASSLNGYNEQFF. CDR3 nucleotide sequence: TGTGCCAGCAGTTTGAACGGCTACAATGAGCAGTTCTTC.

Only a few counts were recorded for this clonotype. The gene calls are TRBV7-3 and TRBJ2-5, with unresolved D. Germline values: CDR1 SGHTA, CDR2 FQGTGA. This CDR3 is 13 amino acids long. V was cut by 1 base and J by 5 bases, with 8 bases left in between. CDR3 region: CASSLSPLETQYF. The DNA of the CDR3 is TGTGCCAGCAGCTTAAGTCCCCTGGAGACCCAGTACTTC.

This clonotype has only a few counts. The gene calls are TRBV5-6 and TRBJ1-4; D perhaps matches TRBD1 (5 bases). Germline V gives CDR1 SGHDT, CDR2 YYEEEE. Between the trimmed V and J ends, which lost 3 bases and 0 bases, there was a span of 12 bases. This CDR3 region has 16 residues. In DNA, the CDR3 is TGTGCCAGCAGCTCGGTCGCGACAGCAACTAATGAAAAACTGTTTTTT. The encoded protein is CASSSVATATNEKLFF. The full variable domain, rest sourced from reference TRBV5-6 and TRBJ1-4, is DAGVTQSPTHLIKTRGQQVTLRCSPKSGHDTVSWYQQALGQGPQFIFQYYEEEERQRGNFPDRFSGHQFPNYSSELNVNALLLGDSALYLCASSSVATATNEKLFFGSGTQLSVL.

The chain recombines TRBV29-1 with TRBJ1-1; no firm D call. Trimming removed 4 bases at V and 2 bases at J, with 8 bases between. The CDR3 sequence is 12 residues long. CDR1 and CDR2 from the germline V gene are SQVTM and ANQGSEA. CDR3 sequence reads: CSVASGNTEAFF. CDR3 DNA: TGCAGCGTTGCTTCGGGTAACACTGAAGCTTTCTTT.

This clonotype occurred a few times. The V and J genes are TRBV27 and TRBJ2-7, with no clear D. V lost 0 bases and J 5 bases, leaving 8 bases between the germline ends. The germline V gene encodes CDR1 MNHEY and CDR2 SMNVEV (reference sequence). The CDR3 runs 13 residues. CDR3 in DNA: TGTGCCAGCAGTTTATCAGGGATCCACGAGCAGTACTTC. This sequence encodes CASSLSGIHEQYF.

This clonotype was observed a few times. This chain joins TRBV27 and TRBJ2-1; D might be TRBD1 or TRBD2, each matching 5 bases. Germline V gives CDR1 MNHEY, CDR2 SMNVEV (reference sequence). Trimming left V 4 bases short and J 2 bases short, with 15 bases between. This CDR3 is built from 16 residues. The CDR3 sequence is CASSSSGTTTYNEQFF. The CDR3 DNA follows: TGTGCCAGCAGTTCGTCCGGGACCACGACCTACAATGAGCAGTTCTTC.

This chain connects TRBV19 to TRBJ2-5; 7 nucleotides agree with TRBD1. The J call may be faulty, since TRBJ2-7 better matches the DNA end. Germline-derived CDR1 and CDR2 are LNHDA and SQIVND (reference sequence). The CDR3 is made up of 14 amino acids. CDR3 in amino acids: CASSTDRVPYEQYF. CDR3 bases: TGTGCCAGTAGCACAGACAGGGTTCCCTACGAGCAGTACTTC.

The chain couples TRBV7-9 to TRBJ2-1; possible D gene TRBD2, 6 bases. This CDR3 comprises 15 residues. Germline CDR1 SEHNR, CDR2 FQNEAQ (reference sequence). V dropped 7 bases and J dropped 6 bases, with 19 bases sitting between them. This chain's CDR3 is CASTKAGTPPNEQFF. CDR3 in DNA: TGTGCCAGCACTAAGGCCGGGACTCCGCCCAATGAGCAGTTCTTC.

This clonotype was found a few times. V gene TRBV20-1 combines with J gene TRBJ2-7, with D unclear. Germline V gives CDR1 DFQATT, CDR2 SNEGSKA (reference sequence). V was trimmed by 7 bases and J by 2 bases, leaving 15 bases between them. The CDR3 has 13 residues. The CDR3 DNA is TGCAGTGGCAGGTGGGCCTGGGCCTACGAGCAGTACTTC. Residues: CSGRWAWAYEQYF.

CDR3 sequence reads: CSGGDSTYEQYF. The DNA of the CDR3 is TGCAGCGGGGGGGACAGTACCTACGAGCAGTACTTC. The chain uses TRBV29-1 and TRBJ2-5; possible D gene TRBD1, 7 bases. Judging by the DNA end, TRBJ2-7 fits better; the J call may be wrong. This CDR3 comprises 12 residues. Germline CDR1 is SQVTM and CDR2 is ANQGSEA.

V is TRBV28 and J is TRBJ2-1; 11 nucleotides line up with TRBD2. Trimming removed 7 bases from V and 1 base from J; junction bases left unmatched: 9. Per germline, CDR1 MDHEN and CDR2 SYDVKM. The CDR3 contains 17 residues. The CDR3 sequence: CASTKPGTSGSYNEQFF. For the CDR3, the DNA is TGTGCCAGCACCAAACCCGGGACTAGCGGTTCCTACAATGAGCAGTTCTTC.

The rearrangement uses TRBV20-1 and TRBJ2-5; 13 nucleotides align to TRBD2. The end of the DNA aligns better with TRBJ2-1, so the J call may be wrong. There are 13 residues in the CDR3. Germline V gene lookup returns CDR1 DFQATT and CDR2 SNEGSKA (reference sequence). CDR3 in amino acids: CSGLAGVYDEQFF. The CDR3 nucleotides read TGCAGCGGACTAGCGGGAGTTTACGATGAGCAGTTCTTC.

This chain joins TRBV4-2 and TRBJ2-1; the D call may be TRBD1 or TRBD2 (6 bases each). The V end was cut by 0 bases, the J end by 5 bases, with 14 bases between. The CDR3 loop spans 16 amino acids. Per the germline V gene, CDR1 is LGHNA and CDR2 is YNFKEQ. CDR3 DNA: TGTGCCAGCAGCCAAGATAGGGGGGAGTCTCACAATGAGCAGTTCTTC. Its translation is CASSQDRGESHNEQFF.